The sequence of this T cell receptor beta chain was determined in a study of blood T cell repertoires in COVID-19. Study summary: From T cells, B-cell-depleted T cells, or PBMCs came the material, which was cDNA or gDNA.

The CDR3 is 15 residues long. Germline V gene sequence: CDR1 SEHNR, CDR2 FQNEAQ (reference sequence). Trimming pared 2 bases from V and 2 bases from J, leaving 10 bases between. TCRdb's table, derived via immunoSEQ multiplex PCR, lists solely in-frame clones and lacks some. The sample lists 110,000 to 150,000 clones; over 75% were seen once. V is TRBV7-9 and J is TRBJ2-1; D unclear. This sequence originates from a man between 65 and 85 years old with acute or convalescent COVID-19. Sequencing used peripheral blood. The CDR3 is CASSLIPSAYNEQFF. The CDR3 DNA reads TGTGCCAGCAGCTTAATCCCTTCGGCCTACAATGAGCAGTTCTTC.